This TCR beta chain was sequenced during a study of shared clonotypes between healthy human individuals. Looking at the study overall: Researchers assigned three CD4 naive, three CD4 memory, two CD8 naive and one CD8 memory plate to each donor.

Whole-study findings and limits: Naive subsets, compared against memory subsets, generally had larger estimated richness values.

Assay: immunoSEQ multiplex PCR; the TCRdb copy retains only in-frame clones and omits some. The sample records some 1 million clones, around 74% being singletons. The length of the CDR3 is 14 residues. V lost 4 bases and J 4 bases, leaving 14 bases between the germline ends. CDR1 SGHNT and CDR2 YYREEE come from the germline V gene (reference sequence). A word on this clone: Its cognate antigen is unknown.

This sequence joins TRBV5-4 and TRBJ1-1; D is perhaps TRBD1 (5 bases). The source material was memory CD4+ T cells sorted from blood. The sample's subset: CD45RA-negative fraction. The source of this sequence is a man between 18 and 29 years old in good health. CDR3 protein: CASSPGGGSTEAFF. CDR3 DNA: TGTGCCAGCAGCCCCGGGGGGGGGAGCACTGAAGCTTTCTTT.